These 32 T cell receptor beta chains were sequenced from one sample in a study of cytomegalovirus exposure and HLA in healthy donors. TCRdb keeps only in-frame clones here, not all; method: immunoSEQ multiplex PCR. The sample lists some 200,000 clones, 86% occurring once. The sample taken for sequencing was PBMCs. The receptors originated from a man under 40 in good health and CMV-seropositive.

The CDR3 region is CASSRDWYPEAFF. In DNA form, the CDR3 reads TGTGCCAGCAGCCGTGATTGGTATCCTGAAGCTTTCTTT. The chain uses TRBV7-9 and TRBJ1-1; D is uncertain. Trimming stripped 5 bases from V and 6 bases from J, with 13 bases between. Germline loops: CDR1 SEHNR, CDR2 FQNEAQ (reference sequence). The CDR3 extends over 13 amino acids.

The gene calls are TRBV6-1 and TRBJ1-2; D not certain. The CDR3 contains 13 residues. Germline V gene sequence: CDR1 MNHNS, CDR2 SASEGT. V shed 3 bases and J shed 0 bases, with 5 bases lying between them. CDR3 nucleotides: TGTGCCAGCAGTGAGTCGGCTAACTATGGCTACACCTTC. Translating it yields CASSESANYGYTF.

The chain carries TRBV10-2 and TRBJ2-7, with 9 positions matching TRBD2. After removal of 7 bases from V and 3 bases from J, the junction contained 4 bases not matched to a gene. This CDR3 region has 13 residues. In germline, CDR1 is WSHSY, CDR2 SAAADI. The chain's CDR3 is CASTLSGSYEQYF. DNA of the CDR3: TGCGCCAGCACGCTTAGCGGGAGCTACGAGCAGTACTTC.

The rearrangement uses TRBV10-3 and TRBJ1-6, with D unresolved. Germline V gives CDR1 ENHRY, CDR2 SYGVKD. V was trimmed by 4 bases and J by 6 bases, leaving 10 bases between them. This CDR3 comprises 14 residues. CDR3 in amino acids: CAISGEEGNSPLHF. The CDR3 coding sequence is TGTGCCATCAGTGGGGAGGAGGGTAATTCACCCCTCCACTTT.

The gene calls are TRBV30 and TRBJ1-1; 11 bases match TRBD1. This CDR3 region has 12 residues. CDR1 GTSNPN and CDR2 SVGIG come from the germline V gene (reference sequence). Trimming cost V 6 bases and J 11 bases; bases outside gene matches: 8. In DNA form, the CDR3 reads TGTGCCTGTCCGGGACAGGGGGTTTTGGCTTTCTTT. This sequence encodes CACPGQGVLAFF.

The chain is built from TRBV20-1 and TRBJ2-7; no definite D call. V was cut by 5 bases and J by 6 bases, with 11 bases left in between. Looked up from germline, CDR1 is DFQATT and CDR2 is SNEGSKA (reference sequence). The CDR3 covers 11 residues. The CDR3 DNA follows: TGCAGTGCTCATGGGGATCTCGAGCAGTACTTC. It translates to CSAHGDLEQYF.

The rearrangement links TRBV5-1 to TRBJ2-3; the match to TRBD2 covers 7 bases. V lost 3 bases to trimming and J lost 1 base; unmatched junction nucleotides: 5. The V gene's germline CDR1 is SGHRS and CDR2 YFSETQ. The CDR3 is 15 residues long. CDR3 protein: CASSSSGERTDTQYF. The CDR3 DNA follows: TGCGCCAGCAGCTCAAGCGGGGAACGCACAGATACGCAGTATTTT.

This chain connects TRBV9 to TRBJ1-1; D call uncertain. Germline lookup yields CDR1 SGDLS and CDR2 YYNGEE. The V gene lost 3 bases and the J gene lost 6 bases, with 12 bases spanning the gap. The CDR3 spans 13 residues. The CDR3, as DNA: TGTGCCAGCAGCGCCTCGGTCGTCGCTGAAGCTTTCTTT. This sequence encodes CASSASVVAEAFF.

The rearrangement uses TRBV2 and TRBJ2-7, with TRBD1 as a possible D gene (5 bases). The CDR3 contains 12 residues. Germline V lookup: CDR1 SNHLY, CDR2 FYNNEI. V lost 7 bases and J lost 1, with 8 bases in between. The CDR3 protein is CASNQGSYEQYF. CDR3 coding DNA: TGTGCCAGCAATCAGGGATCCTACGAGCAGTACTTC. Using reference TRBV2 and TRBJ2-7 for the parts outside the CDR3, the full variable domain is EPEVTQTPSHQVTQMGQEVILRCVPISNHLYFYWYRQILGQKVEFLVSFYNNEISEKSEIFDDQFSVERPDGSNFTLKIRSTKLEDSAMYFCASNQGSYEQYFGPGTRLTVT.

V gene TRBV28 combines with J gene TRBJ2-7; D uncertain. This CDR3 contains 13 residues. The germline V and J ends were trimmed by 6 bases and 2 bases, with 11 bases remaining between them. Per the germline V gene, CDR1 is MDHEN and CDR2 is SYDVKM. The chain's CDR3 is CASRQSTAYEQYF. The DNA of the CDR3 is TGTGCCAGCAGACAAAGCACCGCCTACGAGCAGTACTTC.

The chain employs TRBV14 and TRBJ2-3; possibly TRBD1 for D (5 bases). The CDR3 sequence is 14 residues long. Trimming removed 1 base from V and 5 bases from J, with 10 bases in between. The germline V gene has CDR1 SGHDN and CDR2 FVKESK. CDR3 in amino acids: CASSQVGREDTQYF. The CDR3 DNA sequence: TGTGCCAGCAGCCAAGTCGGCAGGGAAGATACGCAGTATTTT. Full variable domain (remainder filled in from reference TRBV14 and TRBJ2-3): EAGVTQFPSHSVIEKGQTVTLRCDPISGHDNLYWYRRVMGKEIKFLLHFVKESKQDESGMPNNRFLAERTGGTYSTLKVQPAELEDSGVYFCASSQVGREDTQYFGPGTRLTVL.

The genes are TRBV7-6 and TRBJ2-7; 15 nucleotides agree with TRBD2. In germline, CDR1 is SGHVS, CDR2 FNYEAQ. The V gene end was trimmed by 6 bases and the J gene end by 1 base; junction bases not matched to a gene: 7. The CDR3 sequence is 17 residues long. The CDR3 DNA follows: TGTGCCAGCAGTGGGACTAGCGGGGGGCACCGTTCCTACGAGCAGTACTTC. This sequence encodes CASSGTSGGHRSYEQYF.

This sequence joins TRBV28 and TRBJ2-4; D could derive from TRBD1 or TRBD2 (6 bases each). Germline CDR1 and CDR2: MDHEN and SYDVKM. The CDR3 has 15 residues. Trimming left V 7 bases short and J 0 bases short, with 13 bases between. As DNA, the CDR3 is TGTGCCAGCACCAGACGGGGGCGAGCCAAAAACATTCAGTACTTC. Its protein product is CASTRRGRAKNIQYF.

J is TRBJ2-2 and V is TRBV2; 7 bases are a match to TRBD1. Trimming at V came to 5 bases and at J to 3 bases, leaving 6 bases not matched to a gene. The CDR3 is 15 amino acids. From germline, CDR1 is SNHLY and CDR2 FYNNEI. Here the CDR3 reads CASSPTGADTGELFF. The CDR3 nucleotides read TGTGCCAGCAGTCCCACAGGGGCCGACACCGGGGAGCTGTTTTTT.

This chain joins TRBV4-1 and TRBJ2-7; the D is unclear. Germline V gene data show CDR1 as MGHRA and CDR2 as YSYEKL. The V gene lost 0 bases and the J gene lost 3 bases, with 9 bases spanning the gap. This CDR3 spans 14 amino acids. CDR3 in DNA: TGCGCCAGCAGCCAAGAGAGACTCTTCTACGAGCAGTACTTC. This sequence encodes CASSQERLFYEQYF.

The chain has TRBV29-1 and TRBJ2-6; D is undetermined. The CDR3 runs 13 residues. CDR1 is SQVTM and CDR2 is ANQGSEA in the germline V gene. V shed 7 bases and J shed 1 base, with 8 bases lying between them. CDR3 loop: CSAYLSGANVLTF. The CDR3 bases are TGCAGCGCCTACCTTTCTGGGGCCAACGTCCTGACTTTC.

The V and J genes are TRBV11-2 and TRBJ2-1; TRBD2 matches 9 bases. CDR3 size: 16 residues. V shed 0 bases, J shed 12 bases, and the junction held 12 bases outside the gene matches. Germline assignment: CDR1 SGHAT and CDR2 FQNNGV. The CDR3 DNA reads TGTGCCAGCAGCTTAGAGGGGACTAGCTCGGCTTTTGGGCAGTTCTTC. Translated: CASSLEGTSSAFGQFF. The entire variable domain, with the rest obtained from reference TRBV11-2 and TRBJ2-1, is as follows: EAGVAQSPRYKIIEKRQSVAFWCNPISGHATLYWYQQILGQGPKLLIQFQNNGVVDDSQLPKDRFSAERLKGVDSTLKIQPAKLEDSAVYLCASSLEGTSSAFGQFFGPGTRLTVL.

This chain connects TRBV9 to TRBJ2-2, with 9 bases identical to TRBD2. The CDR3 is made up of 15 amino acids. Germline trimming cut 2 bases from V and 1 base from J; bases unmatched to any gene: 0. Germline CDR1 reads SGDLS; CDR2 reads YYNGEE. The CDR3 DNA follows: TGTGCCAGCAGCGTTAGCGGGGGGAACACCGGGGAGCTGTTTTTT. Translation gives CASSVSGGNTGELFF.

This sequence joins TRBV5-1 and TRBJ2-1, with 14 bases matching TRBD2. The ends lost 1 base at V and 6 bases at J; junction bases unmatched: 9. The CDR3 runs 18 residues. Germline values: CDR1 SGHRS, CDR2 YFSETQ. This chain's CDR3 is CASSLWIVTSGRVNEQFF. The CDR3 nucleotides are TGCGCCAGCAGCTTGTGGATTGTGACTAGCGGGAGGGTCAATGAGCAGTTCTTC.

Details on this clone: This same CDR3 is encoded by further DNA sequences in the sample. This sequence joins TRBV5-1 and TRBJ1-4; 7 bases fit TRBD1. The V gene's germline CDR1 is SGHRS and CDR2 YFSETQ. Unmatched junction bases numbered 3, after V lost 4 bases and J lost 3 bases. The length of the CDR3 is 14 residues. The CDR3 DNA reads as TGCGCCAGCAGCCCTGGGACAGCTAATGAAAAACTGTTTTTT. This encodes CASSPGTANEKLFF.

The rearrangement uses TRBV9 and TRBJ2-1, with unresolved D. From germline, CDR1 is SGDLS and CDR2 YYNGEE. Deletions cut 4 bases from V and 2 bases from J, with 13 bases between. This CDR3 is 15 amino acids long. The CDR3 here is CASSPGEPTYNEQFF. The CDR3 DNA reads as TGTGCCAGCAGCCCCGGCGAGCCCACCTACAATGAGCAGTTCTTC. The full variable domain, rest sourced from reference TRBV9 and TRBJ2-1, is DSGVTQTPKHLITATGQRVTLRCSPRSGDLSVYWYQQSLDQGLQFLIQYYNGEERAKGNILERFSAQQFPDLHSELNLSSLELGDSALYFCASSPGEPTYNEQFFGPGTRLTVL.

The chain carries TRBV5-1 and TRBJ2-1; D gene ambiguous. The CDR3 totals 14 residues. The V and J ends lost 0 bases and 7 bases respectively, with 11 bases between them. Looked up from germline, CDR1 is SGHRS and CDR2 is YFSETQ. This CDR3 reads CASSLAGYKNEQFF. Written as DNA, the CDR3 is TGCGCCAGCAGCTTGGCCGGCTACAAGAATGAGCAGTTCTTC. Drawing the rest from reference TRBV5-1 and TRBJ2-1, the complete variable domain is KAGVTQTPRYLIKTRGQQVTLSCSPISGHRSVSWYQQTPGQGLQFLFEYFSETQRNKGNFPGRFSGRQFSNSRSEMNVSTLELGDSALYLCASSLAGYKNEQFFGPGTRLTVL.

Notes on this clone: In the same sample, other DNA sequences code for this CDR3. This chain joins TRBV18 and TRBJ1-1, with D unclear. There are 13 residues in the CDR3. The V gene's germline CDR1 is KGHSH and CDR2 LQKENI. Trimming pared 2 bases from V and 1 base from J, leaving 5 bases between. The CDR3 loop is CASSPSGNTEAFF. As DNA, the CDR3 is TGTGCCAGCTCACCATCCGGGAACACTGAAGCTTTCTTT.

The rearrangement uses TRBV5-1 and TRBJ2-7, with 13 bases that match TRBD2. This CDR3 region has 18 residues. The ends lost 4 bases at V and 2 bases at J; junction bases unmatched: 12. Germline lookup yields CDR1 SGHRS and CDR2 YFSETQ. In DNA form, the CDR3 reads TGCGCCAGCAGCACTCCCGGGACTAGCGGGAAGGGTCCCTACGAGCAGTACTTC. Translating gives CASSTPGTSGKGPYEQYF.

The gene calls are TRBV19 and TRBJ1-5; D is possibly TRBD1 (6 bases). Germline loops: CDR1 LNHDA, CDR2 SQIVND (reference sequence). V was cut by 9 bases and J by 0 bases, with 15 bases left in between. CDR3 length: 15 residues. CDR3 protein: CASLGGGLSNQPQHF. As DNA, the CDR3 is TGTGCCAGCCTCGGTGGGGGCCTTAGCAATCAGCCCCAGCATTTT.

The chain combines TRBV11-3 with TRBJ2-7; no reliable D call. Germline assignment: CDR1 SGHNT and CDR2 YENEEA. Trimming cost V 5 bases and J 0 bases, with 11 bases left between them. The CDR3 sequence is 14 residues long. The CDR3 coding sequence is TGTGCCAGCAGCCCCGTCGCAAGCTCCTACGAGCAGTACTTC. Protein: CASSPVASSYEQYF. The variable domain in full, completed from reference TRBV11-3 and TRBJ2-7, reads EAGVVQSPRYKIIEKKQPVAFWCNPISGHNTLYWYLQNLGQGPELLIRYENEEAVDDSQLPKDRFSAERLKGVDSTLKIQPAELGDSAVYLCASSPVASSYEQYFGPGTRLTVT.

In its sample, this clone was seen a few times. The V call is TRBV4-1, the J call TRBJ1-5; no clear D gene. The CDR3 sequence is 15 residues long. CDR1 MGHRA and CDR2 YSYEKL come from the germline V gene. V was pared by 4 bases and J by 4 bases, with 14 bases between. CDR3: CASSLDNWNNQPQHF. The CDR3 region has the DNA TGCGCCAGCAGCCTAGACAACTGGAATAATCAGCCCCAGCATTTT.

This clone was seen a handful of times. V and J are TRBV2 and TRBJ2-3; TRBD2 agrees at 14 bases. The trim removed 6 bases at V and 3 bases at J, leaving 11 bases unmatched. Germline CDR1 and CDR2: SNHLY and FYNNEI. This CDR3 is 18 amino acids long. The CDR3 bases are TGTGCCAGCAGCGACCCCCGACTAGCGGGAGGGCCGACAGATACGCAGTATTTT. Amino acids: CASSDPRLAGGPTDTQYF.

V gene TRBV7-9 combines with J gene TRBJ1-2; no reliable D call. The germline V gene encodes CDR1 SEHNR and CDR2 FQNEAQ (reference sequence). V lost 4 bases and J lost 10, with 10 bases in between. The CDR3 extends over 11 amino acids. CDR3 DNA: TGTGCCAGCAGCTCCAACTCGGCCTACACCTTC. Protein: CASSSNSAYTF.

The count of this clone is one. This chain uses TRBV27 with TRBJ1-3; the D is unclear. This CDR3 has 13 residues. Germline V gene sequence: CDR1 MNHEY, CDR2 SMNVEV (reference sequence). Deletions cut 4 bases from V and 7 bases from J, with 11 bases between. This CDR3 reads CASSSQNENTIYF. DNA of the CDR3: TGTGCCAGCAGTTCACAAAACGAGAACACCATATATTTT.

The V gene is TRBV5-1, the J gene TRBJ1-1; TRBD1 aligns across 8 bases. V gave up 0 bases and J gave up 6 bases; unmatched junction bases: 7. The CDR3 covers 15 residues. Germline values: CDR1 SGHRS, CDR2 YFSETQ. The CDR3 region is CASSLGQGARAEAFF. The CDR3 DNA sequence: TGCGCCAGCAGCTTGGGGCAGGGGGCACGCGCTGAAGCTTTCTTT.

About this clone: Other DNA variants within this sample encode the same CDR3. CDR3 amino acids: CASSLGGTYEQYF. As DNA, the CDR3 is TGTGCCAGCAGCTTGGGCGGAACCTACGAGCAGTACTTC. The J gene is TRBJ2-7, the V gene TRBV5-6, with D unresolved. CDR3 length: 13 amino acids. The germline V and J ends were trimmed by 0 bases and 2 bases, with 6 bases remaining between them. Germline values: CDR1 SGHDT, CDR2 YYEEEE.